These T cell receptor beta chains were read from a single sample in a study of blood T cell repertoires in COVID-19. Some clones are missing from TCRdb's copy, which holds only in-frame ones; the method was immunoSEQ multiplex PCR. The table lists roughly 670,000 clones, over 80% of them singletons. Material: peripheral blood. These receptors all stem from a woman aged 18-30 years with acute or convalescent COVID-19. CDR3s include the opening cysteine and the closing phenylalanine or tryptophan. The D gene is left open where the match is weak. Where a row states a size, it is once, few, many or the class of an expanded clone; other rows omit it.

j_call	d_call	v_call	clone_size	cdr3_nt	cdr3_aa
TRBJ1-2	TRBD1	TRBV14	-	TGTGCCAGCAGCCAAGGAGGGACAGTGGGAGGCTACACCTTC	CASSQGGTVGGYTF
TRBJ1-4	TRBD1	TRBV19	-	TGTGCCAGTAGTATCCCTGTCCGGTGGGACAGGGGTGAAAAACTGTTTTTT	CASSIPVRWDRGEKLFF
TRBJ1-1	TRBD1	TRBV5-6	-	TGTGCCAGCAGCTATGGGACAGGGGCGAACACTGAAGCTTTCTTT	CASSYGTGANTEAFF
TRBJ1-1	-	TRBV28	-	TGTGCCAGCAGTTCTCTCGGGACACTTGGAACTGAAGCTTTCTTT	CASSSLGTLGTEAFF
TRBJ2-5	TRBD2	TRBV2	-	TGTGCCTCTCAAGGGAATAGCGGGGCGGCGGAGACCCAGTACTTC	CASQGNSGAAETQYF
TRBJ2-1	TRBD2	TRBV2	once	TGTGCCAGCAGTGAGTACGGGGGGTACAATGAGCAGTTCTTC	CASSEYGGYNEQFF
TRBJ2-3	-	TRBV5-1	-	TGCGCCAGCAGCTTGGATCGGGGTATGGATACGCAGTATTTT	CASSLDRGMDTQYF
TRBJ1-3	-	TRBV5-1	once	TGCGCCAGCAGCTTGTCCGACACGAGCTCTGGAAACACCATATATTTT	CASSLSDTSSGNTIYF
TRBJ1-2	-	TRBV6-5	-	TGTGCCAGCAGTATCCAGGCCTTTAACTATGGCTACACCTTC	CASSIQAFNYGYTF
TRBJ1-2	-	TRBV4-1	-	TGCGCCAGCAGCCAAGGATCCCCTAAAGGGGCGGTTGGCTACACCTTC	CASSQGSPKGAVGYTF
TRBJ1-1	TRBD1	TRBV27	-	TGTGCCAGCAGTTTGGCCAAGGGGGTCACAGGGGGCCGTGGGACTGAAGCTTTCTTT	CASSLAKGVTGGRGTEAFF
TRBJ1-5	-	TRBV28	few	TGTGCCAGCATGGTCTACAGGGACAATCAGCCCCAGCATTTT	CASMVYRDNQPQHF
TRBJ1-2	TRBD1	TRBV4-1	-	TGCGCCAGCAGCAACCGGACAGGGTGGTCCTATGGCTACACCTTC	CASSNRTGWSYGYTF
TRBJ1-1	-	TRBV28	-	TGTGCCACCTCACAGAGTACTGAAGCTTTCTTT	CATSQSTEAFF
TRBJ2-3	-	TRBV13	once	TGTGCCAGCAGCTTAGTGGTTTTCGGGACAAGCACAGATACGCAGTATTTT	CASSLVVFGTSTDTQYF
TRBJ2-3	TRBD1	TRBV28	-	TGTGCCAGCAGTTTGGTGAGGGGGCTTGCAGATACGCAGTATTTT	CASSLVRGLADTQYF
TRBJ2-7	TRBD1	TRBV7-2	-	TGTGCCAGCAGCGGCAGGGGGCTCTCCTACGAGCAGTACTTC	CASSGRGLSYEQYF
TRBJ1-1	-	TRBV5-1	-	TGCGCCAGCAGCTTGCAGGGGTTCTCAGGGGTGGGCACTGAAGCTTTCTTT	CASSLQGFSGVGTEAFF
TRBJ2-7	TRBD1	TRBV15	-	TGTGCGACCGGTCAGCTGGACAGGGGCTACGAGCAGTACTTC	CATGQLDRGYEQYF
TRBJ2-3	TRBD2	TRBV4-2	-	TGTGCCAGCAGCCAAGATTCGGGACTAGACACAGATACGCAGTATTTT	CASSQDSGLDTDTQYF
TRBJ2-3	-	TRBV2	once	TGTGCCAGCAGTGTGGACAAGTTGACAGATACGCAGTATTTT	CASSVDKLTDTQYF
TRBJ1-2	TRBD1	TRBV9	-	TGTGCCAGCAGCGACGAAACCGGGACAGACTATGGCTACACCTTC	CASSDETGTDYGYTF
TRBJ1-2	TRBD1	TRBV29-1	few	TGCAGCGTTGATGCGGAGACAGGGTATGGCTACACCTTC	CSVDAETGYGYTF
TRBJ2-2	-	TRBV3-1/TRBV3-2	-	TGTGCCAGCAGCCATAAACTCGGGGCGAACACCGGGGAGCTGTTTTTT	CASSHKLGANTGELFF
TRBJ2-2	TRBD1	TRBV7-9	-	TGTGCCAGCCCTACCCAAAGGCGACAGGGGTCGGGCACCGGGGAGCTGTTTTTT	CASPTQRRQGSGTGELFF
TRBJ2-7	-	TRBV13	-	TGTGCCAGCAGCTTAGTCAGGGACGAGCAGTACTTC	CASSLVRDEQYF
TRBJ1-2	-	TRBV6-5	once	TGTGCCAGCAGACTCACAGGGTATGGCTACACCTTC	CASRLTGYGYTF
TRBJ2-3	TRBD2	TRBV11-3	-	TGTGCCAGCAGCTTAGGCGGGGGTAGCACAGATACGCAGTATTTT	CASSLGGGSTDTQYF
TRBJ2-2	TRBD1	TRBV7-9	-	TGTGCCAGCCCTGCTGGGCAGGGGGTCAACACCGGGGAGCTGTTTTTT	CASPAGQGVNTGELFF
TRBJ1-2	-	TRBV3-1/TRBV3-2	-	TGTGCCAGCAGCCCTAGCTTTGGCTATGGCTACACCTTC	CASSPSFGYGYTF
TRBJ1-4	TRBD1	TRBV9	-	TGTGCCAGCAGCCCGACAGGGGTTCCCTATGAAAAACTGTTTTTT	CASSPTGVPYEKLFF
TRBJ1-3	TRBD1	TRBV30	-	TGTGCCTGGAGTGAGGGGCAGGGGGTTCTCTCTGGAAACACCATATATTTT	CAWSEGQGVLSGNTIYF
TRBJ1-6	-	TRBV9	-	TGTGCCAGCAGCGAGGGAGGGTCCTATAATTCACCCCTCCACTTT	CASSEGGSYNSPLHF
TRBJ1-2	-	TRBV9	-	TGTGCCAGCAGTGACAGGTCGGCCTATGGCTACACCTTC	CASSDRSAYGYTF
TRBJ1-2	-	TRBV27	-	TGTGCCAGCAGTTTATCGTTCAGTTCTAACTATGGCTACACCTTC	CASSLSFSSNYGYTF
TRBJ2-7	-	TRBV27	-	TGTGCCAGCAGTTTACATAGTCCTCCCTACGAGCAGTACTTC	CASSLHSPPYEQYF
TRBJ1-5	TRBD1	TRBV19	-	TGTGCCAGTAGTATTAAGGCGTCAGGGGGGACTCAGCCCCAGCATTTT	CASSIKASGGTQPQHF
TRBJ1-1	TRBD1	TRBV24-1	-	TGTGCCACCAGTGATGACAGGGGGACTGAAGCTTTCTTT	CATSDDRGTEAFF
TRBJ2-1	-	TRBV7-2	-	TGTGCCAGCCGCCTTACAGCGGCGTACAATGAGCAGTTCTTC	CASRLTAAYNEQFF
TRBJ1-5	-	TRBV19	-	TGTGCCAGTAGCCTAAACAGGGTCGGAGGACAGCCCCAGCATTTT	CASSLNRVGGQPQHF
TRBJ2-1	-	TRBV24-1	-	TGTGCCACCAGTGGCGGACACCAGATCGATTCCTACAATGAGCAGTTCTTC	CATSGGHQIDSYNEQFF
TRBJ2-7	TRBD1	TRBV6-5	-	TGTGCCAGCAGTTCCGTCCGGACAGGGCCCTCCTACGAGCAGTACTTC	CASSSVRTGPSYEQYF
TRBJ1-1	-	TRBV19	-	TGTGCCAGTAGTACCGACAGGAACACTGAAGCTTTCTTT	CASSTDRNTEAFF
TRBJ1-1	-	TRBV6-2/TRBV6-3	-	TGTGCCAGCAGCCCCCAGGGTCCCACTGAAGCTTTCTTT	CASSPQGPTEAFF
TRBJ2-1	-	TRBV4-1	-	TGCGCCAGCAGCCGGGGCTTAGGGGATGAGCAGTTCTTC	CASSRGLGDEQFF
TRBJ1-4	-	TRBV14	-	TGTGCCAGCAGCCAAGAGGGAGCAACTAATGAAAAACTGTTTTTT	CASSQEGATNEKLFF
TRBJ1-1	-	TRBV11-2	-	TGTGCCAGCAGCTGGGCAGCGGGGAACACTGAAGCTTTCTTT	CASSWAAGNTEAFF
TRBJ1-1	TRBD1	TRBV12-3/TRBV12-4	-	TGTGCCAGCTCCGGGACAGTTGAAGCTTTCTTT	CASSGTVEAFF
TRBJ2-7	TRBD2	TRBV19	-	TGTGCCAGTAGTATCGGGGGGAACTACTACGAGCAGTACTTC	CASSIGGNYYEQYF
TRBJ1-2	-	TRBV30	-	TGTGCCTGGAGTGTCAGAGGTTATGGCTACACCTTC	CAWSVRGYGYTF
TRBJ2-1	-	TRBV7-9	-	TGTGCCAGCAGTCCAATCCGGGACGGAGGGGTGAGATTCTACAATGAGCAGTTCTTC	CASSPIRDGGVRFYNEQFF